In its sample, the clone carrying this T cell receptor (beta chain) was seen many times. One entry per CDR3 protein, called by TCRdb with MiXCR from the 5' RACE reads. Altogether under 200,000 distinct CDR3 sequences are present, 6% to 7.5% being singletons, with the ten largest covering more than 2.5%. The data belong to a study of T cells after yellow fever vaccination. V gave up 0 bases and J gave up 4 bases, with 10 bases separating them. Germline-derived CDR1 and CDR2 are SGHDT and YYEEEE. The CDR3 runs 14 residues. The TCR sequence derives from a man aged 18 to 35 who received the YFV17D yellow fever vaccine. The sample in question was CD4+ T cells sorted from PBMCs, obtained less than 6 days after the first yellow fever vaccination. The gene calls are TRBV5-6 and TRBJ1-2, with D possibly TRBD1 on 5 matching bases. CDR3 nucleotide sequence: TGTGCCAGCAGCTTGGCCCTTCAGGGCTATGGCTACACCTTC. Amino acids: CASSLALQGYGYTF.